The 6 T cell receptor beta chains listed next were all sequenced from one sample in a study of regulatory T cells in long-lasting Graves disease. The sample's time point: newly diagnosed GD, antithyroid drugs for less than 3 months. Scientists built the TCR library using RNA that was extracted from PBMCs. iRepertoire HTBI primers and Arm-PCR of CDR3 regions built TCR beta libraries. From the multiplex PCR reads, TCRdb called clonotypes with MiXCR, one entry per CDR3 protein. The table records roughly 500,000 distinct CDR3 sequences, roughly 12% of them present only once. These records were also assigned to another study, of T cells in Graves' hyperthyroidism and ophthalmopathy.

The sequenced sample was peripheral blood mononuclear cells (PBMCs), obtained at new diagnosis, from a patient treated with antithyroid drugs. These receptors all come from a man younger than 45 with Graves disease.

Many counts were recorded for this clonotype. The CDR3 sequence is CASSEGEHWTGDPNEQFF. Written as DNA, the CDR3 is TGTGCCAGCAGTGAAGGGGAACACTGGACAGGGGATCCCAATGAGCAGTTCTTC. J is TRBJ2-1 and V is TRBV2, with 9 bases lining up with TRBD1. This CDR3 spans 18 amino acids. V gave up 1 base and J gave up 6 bases; unmatched junction bases: 13. Germline assignment: CDR1 SNHLY and CDR2 FYNNEI.

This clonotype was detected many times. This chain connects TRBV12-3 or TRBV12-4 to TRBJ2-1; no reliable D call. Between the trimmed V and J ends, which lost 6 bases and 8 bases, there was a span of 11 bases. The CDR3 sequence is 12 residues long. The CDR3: CASSKSGYEQFF. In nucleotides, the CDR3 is TGTGCCAGCAGCAAGAGTGGCTATGAGCAGTTCTTC.

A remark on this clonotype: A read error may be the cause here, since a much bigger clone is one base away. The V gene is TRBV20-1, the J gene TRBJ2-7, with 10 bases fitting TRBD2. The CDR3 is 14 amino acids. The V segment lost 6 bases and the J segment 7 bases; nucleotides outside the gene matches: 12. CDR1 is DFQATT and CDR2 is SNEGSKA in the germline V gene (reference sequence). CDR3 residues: CSAEGLAEDNEQYF. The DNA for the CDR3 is TGCAGTGCAGAAGGACTAGCGGAAGACAATGAGCAGTACTTC.

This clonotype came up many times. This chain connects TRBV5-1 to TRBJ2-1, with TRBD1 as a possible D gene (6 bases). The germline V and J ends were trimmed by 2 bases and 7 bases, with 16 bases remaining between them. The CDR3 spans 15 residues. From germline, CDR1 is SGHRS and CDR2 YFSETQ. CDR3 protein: CASSLVVITGNEQFF. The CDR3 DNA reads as TGCGCCAGCAGCTTAGTGGTTATAACAGGGAATGAGCAGTTCTTC.

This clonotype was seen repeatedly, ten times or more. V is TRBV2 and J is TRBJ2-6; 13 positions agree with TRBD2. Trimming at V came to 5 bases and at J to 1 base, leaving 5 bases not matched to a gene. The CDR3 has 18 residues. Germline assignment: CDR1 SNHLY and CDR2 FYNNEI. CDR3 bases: TGTGCCAGCAGTTGGGAGGGACTAGCGGGATCTGGGGCCAACGTCCTGACTTTC. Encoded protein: CASSWEGLAGSGANVLTF.

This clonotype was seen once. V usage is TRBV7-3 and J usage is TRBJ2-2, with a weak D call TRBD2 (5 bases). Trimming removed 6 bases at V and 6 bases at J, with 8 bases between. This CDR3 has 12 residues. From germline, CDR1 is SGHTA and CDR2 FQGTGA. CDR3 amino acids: CASRLGSGELFF. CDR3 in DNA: TGTGCCAGCAGACTAGGATCCGGGGAGCTGTTTTTT.